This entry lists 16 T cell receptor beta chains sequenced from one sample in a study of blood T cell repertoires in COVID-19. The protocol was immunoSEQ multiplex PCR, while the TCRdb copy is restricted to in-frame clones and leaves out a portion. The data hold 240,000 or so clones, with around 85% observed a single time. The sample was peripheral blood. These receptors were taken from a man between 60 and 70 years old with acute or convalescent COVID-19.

The chain's CDR3 is CASSYLTGTYYGASYNEQFF. The CDR3 DNA is TGTGCCAGCAGTTACCTCACAGGGACGTACTACGGGGCCTCCTACAATGAGCAGTTCTTC. The J gene is TRBJ2-1, the V gene TRBV6-2 or TRBV6-3; D is perhaps TRBD1 (6 bases). Germline CDR1 MNHEY, CDR2 SVGEGT. V lost 2 bases to trimming and J lost 0 bases, with 23 bases between them. CDR3 length equals 20 residues.

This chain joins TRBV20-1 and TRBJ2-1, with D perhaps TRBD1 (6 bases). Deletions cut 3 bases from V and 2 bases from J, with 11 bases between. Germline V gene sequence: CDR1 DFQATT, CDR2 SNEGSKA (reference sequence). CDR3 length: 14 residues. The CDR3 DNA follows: TGCAGTGCTAGTCATAGGGGGACCTACAATGAGCAGTTCTTC. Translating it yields CSASHRGTYNEQFF.

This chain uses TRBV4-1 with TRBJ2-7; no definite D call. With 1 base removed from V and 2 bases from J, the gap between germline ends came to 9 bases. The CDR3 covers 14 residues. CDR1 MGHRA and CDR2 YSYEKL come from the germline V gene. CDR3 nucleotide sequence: TGCGCCAGCAGCCAAGGCCCGCGAGCCTACGAGCAGTACTTC. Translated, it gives CASSQGPRAYEQYF.

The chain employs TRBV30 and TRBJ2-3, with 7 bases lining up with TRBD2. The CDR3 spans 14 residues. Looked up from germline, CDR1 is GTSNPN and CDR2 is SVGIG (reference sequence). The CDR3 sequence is CVGGAGRSADTQYF. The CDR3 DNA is TGTGTCGGCGGAGCGGGAAGGTCGGCAGATACGCAGTATTTT.

The CDR3 DNA reads as TGCAGCGTTAATCCGACCCACGGGGGGGACACTGAAGCTTTCTTT. Encoded protein: CSVNPTHGGDTEAFF. The chain carries TRBV29-1 and TRBJ1-1; D might be TRBD1 (5 bases). Looked up from germline, CDR1 is SQVTM and CDR2 is ANQGSEA. This CDR3 contains 15 residues. V was clipped by 5 bases and J by 3 bases, with 19 bases between them.

The CDR3 DNA reads TGTGCTAGTGGTTTGAAGACAGGGGTCAACACCGGGGAGCTGTTTTTT. It is translated as CASGLKTGVNTGELFF. The gene calls are TRBV12-5 and TRBJ2-2; 8 bases agree with TRBD1. The germline V gene encodes CDR1 LGHNT and CDR2 FRNRAP. J gave up 2 bases and V 2 bases, and 4 bases lay outside the gene matches. The CDR3 has 16 amino acids.

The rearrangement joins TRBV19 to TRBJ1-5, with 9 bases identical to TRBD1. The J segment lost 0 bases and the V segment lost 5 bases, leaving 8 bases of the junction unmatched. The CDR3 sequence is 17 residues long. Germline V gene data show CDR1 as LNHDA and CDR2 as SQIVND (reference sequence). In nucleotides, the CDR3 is TGTGCCAGTAGTTTCCCGACAGGGGGGTATAGCAATCAGCCCCAGCATTTT. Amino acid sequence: CASSFPTGGYSNQPQHF.

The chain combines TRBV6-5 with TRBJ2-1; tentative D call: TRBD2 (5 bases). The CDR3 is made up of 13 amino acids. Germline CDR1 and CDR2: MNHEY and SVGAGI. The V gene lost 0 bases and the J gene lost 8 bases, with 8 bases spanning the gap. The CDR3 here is CASSYSIAYEQFF. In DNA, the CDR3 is TGTGCCAGCAGTTACTCGATAGCGTATGAGCAGTTCTTC.

The CDR3, as DNA: TGCGCCAGCAGCCAAGATTGGGGCCCGAGTGAAGCTTTCTTT. Translating it yields CASSQDWGPSEAFF. This sequence joins TRBV4-3 and TRBJ1-1; weak D call: TRBD1 (5 bases). The CDR3 has 14 amino acids. Trimming stripped 0 bases from V and 7 bases from J, with 12 bases between. Germline V CDR1 and CDR2: LGHNA, YSLEER.

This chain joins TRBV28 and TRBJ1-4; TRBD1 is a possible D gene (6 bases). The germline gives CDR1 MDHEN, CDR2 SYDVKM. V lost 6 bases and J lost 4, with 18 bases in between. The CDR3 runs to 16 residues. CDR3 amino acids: CASSRGGGLVNEKLFF. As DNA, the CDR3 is TGTGCCAGCAGCCGGGGCGGGGGGCTTGTTAATGAAAAACTGTTTTTT.

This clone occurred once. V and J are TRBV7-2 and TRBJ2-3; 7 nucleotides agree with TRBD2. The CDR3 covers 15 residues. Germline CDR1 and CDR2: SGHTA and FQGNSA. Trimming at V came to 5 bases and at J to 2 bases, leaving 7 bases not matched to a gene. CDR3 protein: CASSPSGQITDTQYF. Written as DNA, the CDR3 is TGTGCCAGCAGCCCTAGCGGCCAGATCACAGATACGCAGTATTTT.

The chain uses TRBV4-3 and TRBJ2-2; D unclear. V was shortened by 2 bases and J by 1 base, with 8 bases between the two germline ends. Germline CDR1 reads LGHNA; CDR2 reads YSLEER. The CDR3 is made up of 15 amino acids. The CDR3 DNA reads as TGCGCCAGCAGCCAACAAAGCCAGAACACCGGGGAGCTGTTTTTT. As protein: CASSQQSQNTGELFF.

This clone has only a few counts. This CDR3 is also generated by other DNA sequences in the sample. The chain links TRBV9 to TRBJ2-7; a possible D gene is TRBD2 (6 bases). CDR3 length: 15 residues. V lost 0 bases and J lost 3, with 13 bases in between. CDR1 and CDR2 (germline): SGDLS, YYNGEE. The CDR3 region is CASSVDGTEGYEQYF. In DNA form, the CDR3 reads TGTGCCAGCAGCGTAGATGGCACGGAGGGCTACGAGCAGTACTTC. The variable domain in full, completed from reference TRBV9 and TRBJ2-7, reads DSGVTQTPKHLITATGQRVTLRCSPRSGDLSVYWYQQSLDQGLQFLIQYYNGEERAKGNILERFSAQQFPDLHSELNLSSLELGDSALYFCASSVDGTEGYEQYFGPGTRLTVT.

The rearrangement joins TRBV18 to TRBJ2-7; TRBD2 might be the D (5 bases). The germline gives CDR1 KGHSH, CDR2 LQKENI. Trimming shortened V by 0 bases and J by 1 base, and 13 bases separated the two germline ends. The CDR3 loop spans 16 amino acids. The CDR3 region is CASSPPRRDQSYEQYF. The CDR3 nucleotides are TGTGCCAGCTCACCACCGAGACGGGATCAGTCCTACGAGCAGTACTTC.

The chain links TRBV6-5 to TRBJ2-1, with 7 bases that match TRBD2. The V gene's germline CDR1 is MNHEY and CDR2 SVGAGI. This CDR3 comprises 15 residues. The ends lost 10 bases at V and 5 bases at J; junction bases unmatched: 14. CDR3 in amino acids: CATTHTSAPNNEQFF. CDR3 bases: TGTGCCACCACACATACTAGCGCCCCCAACAATGAGCAGTTCTTC.

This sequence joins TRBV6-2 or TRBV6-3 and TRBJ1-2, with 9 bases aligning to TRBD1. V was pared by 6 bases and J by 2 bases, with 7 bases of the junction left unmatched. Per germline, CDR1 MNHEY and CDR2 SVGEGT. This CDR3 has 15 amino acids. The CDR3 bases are TGTGCCAGCAGCCTACGGACAGGGGACAACTATGGCTACACCTTC. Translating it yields CASSLRTGDNYGYTF.